These T cell receptor beta chains were read from a single sample in a study of blood T cell repertoires in COVID-19. Clones were read by immunoSEQ multiplex PCR, and TCRdb kept only the in-frame ones, dropping some. Among a few hundred thousand clones listed, about 90% were seen once. Sequenced sample: PBMCs or T cells enriched from blood (not recorded which). These receptors were taken from a woman younger than 35 with acute COVID-19. The CDR3 runs from the conserved cysteine through the conserved F or W. D genes are given only for firm matches. Size is omitted from some rows. Given values are once, few, many or a class for expanded clones.

V gene	clone size	J gene	D gene	CDR3 DNA	CDR3 protein
TRBV6-5	-	TRBJ2-5	-	TGTGCCAGCAGGAGGTATACCCGTGGGGAGACCCAGTACTTC	CASRRYTRGETQYF
TRBV3-1/TRBV3-2	-	TRBJ2-2	TRBD2	TGTGCCAGCAGCCGAGGACTAGCGGGAGGGCCCGGGGAGCTGTTTTTT	CASSRGLAGGPGELFF
TRBV18	-	TRBJ2-7	-	TGTGCCAGCTCACCGGACAGACAATACGAGCAGTACTTC	CASSPDRQYEQYF
TRBV27	-	TRBJ2-7	-	TGTGCCAGCAGTCGATGGGTAGCCGGAGAAGATGAGCAGTACTTC	CASSRWVAGEDEQYF
TRBV5-4	-	TRBJ1-3	TRBD1	TGTGCCAGCAGCACGGGACAGGCTTGGGAAAACACCATATATTTT	CASSTGQAWENTIYF
TRBV29-1	-	TRBJ2-7	-	TGCAGCGCTAGAAAATCGGGAGCCTACGAGCAGTACTTC	CSARKSGAYEQYF
TRBV21-1	few	TRBJ1-2	-	TGTGCCAGCAGCAAAGGGGGGGGCAGCTATGGCTACACCTTC	CASSKGGGSYGYTF
TRBV6-5	-	TRBJ1-1	TRBD1	TGTGCCAGCGGACAGGGAGTGACTGAAGCTTTCTTT	CASGQGVTEAFF
TRBV29-1	-	TRBJ1-5	-	TGCAGCGTCTCTGGGACAAGCAATCAGCCCCAGCATTTT	CSVSGTSNQPQHF
TRBV7-3	few	TRBJ2-7	-	TGTGCCAGCAGCTTACAGCCTGTGGGACTTAGAGCCTACGAGCAGTACTTC	CASSLQPVGLRAYEQYF
TRBV2	few	TRBJ1-6	TRBD1	TGTGCCAGCAGTGAGGGGACAGGGAGGAATTCACCCCTCCACTTT	CASSEGTGRNSPLHF
TRBV7-2	-	TRBJ1-2	TRBD1	TGTGCCAGCAGCCAAACAGGGGGAGATTATGGCTACACCTTC	CASSQTGGDYGYTF
TRBV28	-	TRBJ1-1	TRBD1	TGTGCCAGCAGTTTATGGACGCCCACAGGGGGAACTGAAGCTTTCTTT	CASSLWTPTGGTEAFF
TRBV21-1	-	TRBJ1-5	-	TGTGCCAGCAGCGACCCCGGGGGGGTGTTGGGTTTATCTTATAGCAATCAGCCCCAGCATTTT	CASSDPGGVLGLSYSNQPQHF
TRBV10-1	-	TRBJ2-1	TRBD2	TGCGCCAGCAGTGACAGCGGGAGGGCCTTTCCCAATGAGCAGTTCTTC	CASSDSGRAFPNEQFF
TRBV5-6	-	TRBJ2-1	-	TGTGCCAGCAGCTACCGGGACTTAAAGTTCTTC	CASSYRDLKFF
TRBV15	-	TRBJ1-2	-	TGTGCCACCAGCAGAGATTGGGGGGGGAACTATGGCTACACCTTC	CATSRDWGGNYGYTF
TRBV21-1	-	TRBJ2-3	-	TGTGCCAGCAGCACCGCGGGGCCGAGATGCACAGATACGCAGTATTTT	CASSTAGPRCTDTQYF
TRBV9	once	TRBJ2-5	TRBD2	TGTGCCAGCAGCGCCGGACTAGCGGGAGGAAGAGAGACCCAGTACTTC	CASSAGLAGGRETQYF
TRBV15	-	TRBJ1-5	TRBD1	TGTGCCACCAGCAGAGCCGGGACAGGGATCGAGGGGCAGCCCCAGCATTTT	CATSRAGTGIEGQPQHF
TRBV9	-	TRBJ2-3	TRBD2	TGTGCCAGCAGCTCTAGAGGGGCGGGAGGAGATCCGGGTGCAGATACGCAGTATTTT	CASSSRGAGGDPGADTQYF
TRBV5-1	few	TRBJ1-6	TRBD1	TGCGCCAGCGGGACAGGGGCTTCACCCCTCCACTTT	CASGTGASPLHF
TRBV5-4	-	TRBJ2-5	TRBD1	TGTGCCAGCAGCCAGGGGGCTGTTGCAGAGACCCAGTACTTC	CASSQGAVAETQYF
TRBV7-9	-	TRBJ2-2	-	TGTGCCAGCACCGAGGGCACCGGGGAGCTGTTTTTT	CASTEGTGELFF
TRBV4-2	-	TRBJ1-5	-	TGTGCCAGCAGCCGTAGCATAACCCGTAGCAATCAGCCCCAGCATTTT	CASSRSITRSNQPQHF
TRBV7-8	-	TRBJ2-3	TRBD2	TGTGCCAGCAGCTTAGCTAGCGGGAGGGCCAGTACGCAGTATTTT	CASSLASGRASTQYF
TRBV19	few	TRBJ2-5	TRBD2	TGTGCCAGTAGTATTTCTAGCGGGTTCCTCCAAGAGACCCAGTACTTC	CASSISSGFLQETQYF
TRBV28	-	TRBJ2-1	TRBD2	TGTGCCAGCAGTTCGATAGCGGGAGTTAGGTACAATGAGCAGTTCTTC	CASSSIAGVRYNEQFF
TRBV7-9	few	TRBJ2-3	-	TGTGCCAGCAGCTTAGCCCGACTAGACACAGATACGCAGTATTTT	CASSLARLDTDTQYF
TRBV28	-	TRBJ1-1	-	TGTGCCAGCAGTGGCAGGAACACTGAAGCTTTCTTT	CASSGRNTEAFF
TRBV7-6	-	TRBJ2-3	-	TGTGCCAGCAGCCTGACTAGTCCGGGCGCAGATACGCAGTATTTT	CASSLTSPGADTQYF
TRBV27	-	TRBJ2-1	TRBD2	TGTGCCAGCAATGCGGGAGGCCTTTACAATGAGCAGTTCTTC	CASNAGGLYNEQFF
TRBV27	-	TRBJ2-1	-	TGTGCCAGCAGTTTCGGTATGAGGGCTCCCCTACGGGAGCAGTTCTTC	CASSFGMRAPLREQFF
TRBV7-4	-	TRBJ1-4	TRBD1	TGTGCCAGCAGCTTGGACAGGGATGCTAATGAAAAACTGTTTTTT	CASSLDRDANEKLFF